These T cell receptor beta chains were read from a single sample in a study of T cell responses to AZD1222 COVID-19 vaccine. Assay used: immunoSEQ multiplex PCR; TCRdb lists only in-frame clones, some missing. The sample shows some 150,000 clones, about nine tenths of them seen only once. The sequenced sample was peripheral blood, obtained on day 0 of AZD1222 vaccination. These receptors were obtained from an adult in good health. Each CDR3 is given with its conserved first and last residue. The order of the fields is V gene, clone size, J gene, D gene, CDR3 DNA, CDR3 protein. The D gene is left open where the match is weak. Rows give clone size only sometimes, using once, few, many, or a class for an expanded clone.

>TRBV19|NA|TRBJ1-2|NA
TGTGCCACCCTTGGGCCGATGAGATTGCTGAGATATGGCTACACCTTC
CATLGPMRLLRYGYTF
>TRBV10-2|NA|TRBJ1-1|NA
TGCGCCAGCTGCAGGGAAATTGACACTGAAGCTTTCTTT
CASCREIDTEAFF
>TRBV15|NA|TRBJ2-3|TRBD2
TGTGCCACCAGCAGAGTAGGGACTAGTGAAAATACGCAGTATTTT
CATSRVGTSENTQYF
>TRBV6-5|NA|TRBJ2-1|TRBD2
TGTGCCAGCAGTAACCTAGCGGTCCCCTACAATGAGCAGTTCTTC
CASSNLAVPYNEQFF
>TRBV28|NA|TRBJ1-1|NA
TGTGCCAGCAGCCGTCTGAGGAACACTGAAGCTTTCTTT
CASSRLRNTEAFF
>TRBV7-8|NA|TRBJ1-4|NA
TGTGCCAGCAGCCGGACAGATAATGAAAAACTGTTTTTT
CASSRTDNEKLFF
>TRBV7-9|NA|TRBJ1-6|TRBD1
TGTGCCAGCAGCCGTACGGGACAGCAAAATAATTCACCCCTCCACTTT
CASSRTGQQNNSPLHF
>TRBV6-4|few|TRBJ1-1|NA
TGTGCCAGCAGTGTATCAGAGAGGAACACTGAAGCTTTCTTT
CASSVSERNTEAFF
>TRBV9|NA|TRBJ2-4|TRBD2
TGTGCCAGCAGCGTAGGTACTAGCGCTAACAACATTCAGTACTTC
CASSVGTSANNIQYF
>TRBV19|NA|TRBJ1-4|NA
TGTGCCAGTAGGACTGGAGGTGGGAATGAAAAACTGTTTTTT
CASRTGGGNEKLFF
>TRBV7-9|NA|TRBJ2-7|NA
TGTGCCAGCAGCTTAGGAGGGGCGCGTGGCGAATCGGGCTACGAGCAGTACTTC
CASSLGGARGESGYEQYF
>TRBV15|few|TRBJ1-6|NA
TGTGCCACCAGCAGAGTAGGACACATCTTTAATTCACCCCTCCACTTT
CATSRVGHIFNSPLHF
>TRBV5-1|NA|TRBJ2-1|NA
TGCGCCAGCAGCTTGCGTCCGGCATACAATGAGCAGTTCTTC
CASSLRPAYNEQFF
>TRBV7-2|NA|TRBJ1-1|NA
TGTGCCAGCAGCCAGCGGTGGCTGAACACTGAAGCTTTCTTT
CASSQRWLNTEAFF
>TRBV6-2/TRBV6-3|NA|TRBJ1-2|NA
TGTGCCAGCAGTTTGGGGGGACGGCGAAACTATGGCTACACCTTC
CASSLGGRRNYGYTF
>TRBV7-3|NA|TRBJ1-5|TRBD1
TGTGCCAGCAGCCTTGGACAGGGACAGCCCCAGCATTTT
CASSLGQGQPQHF
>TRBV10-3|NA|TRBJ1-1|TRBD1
TGTGCCATCAGCCGGGACAGGGAGGCTGAAGCTTTCTTT
CAISRDREAEAFF
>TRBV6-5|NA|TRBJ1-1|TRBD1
TGTGCCAGCAGTTACTCGAGAACAGGGGACACTGAAGCTTTCTTT
CASSYSRTGDTEAFF
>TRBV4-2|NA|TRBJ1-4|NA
TGTGCCAGCGGGGCAACTAATGAAAAACTGTTTTTT
CASGATNEKLFF
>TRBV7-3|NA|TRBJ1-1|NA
TGTGCCAGCAGCCCCCGGGGGCCGAACACTGAAGCTTTCTTT
CASSPRGPNTEAFF
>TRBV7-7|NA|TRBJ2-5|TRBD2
TGTGCTAGCAGCTTGGTTAGCGGGGGGAAAGAGACCCAGTACTTC
CASSLVSGGKETQYF